A single sample gave rise to the 5 T cell receptor beta chains below, sequenced in a study of shared clonotypes between healthy human individuals. CD8 cells classed as naive were CD45RO-negative and positively selected for CCR7, excluding terminally differentiated effector memory CD45RA+ cells. Here immunoSEQ multiplex PCR was the method, and the copy in TCRdb shows in-frame clones only, minus some. Of about 870,000 clones listed, 80% to 95% are singletons. Sequencing used naive CD8+ T cells sorted from blood. These receptors were collected from a man aged 30 to 45 in good health.

The V call is TRBV7-3, the J call TRBJ2-1; 13 bases match TRBD2. The CDR3 is made up of 17 amino acids. Germline lookup yields CDR1 SGHTA and CDR2 FQGTGA. J gave up 8 bases and V 0 bases, and 7 bases lay outside the gene matches. CDR3 region: CASSLTGLAGRIDEQFF. CDR3 nucleotide sequence: TGTGCCAGCAGCTTAACGGGACTAGCGGGACGTATCGATGAGCAGTTCTTC.

The gene calls are TRBV19 and TRBJ2-1; 8 bases line up with TRBD2. V lost 5 bases to trimming and J lost 7 bases; unmatched junction nucleotides: 10. Germline CDR1 and CDR2: LNHDA and SQIVND (reference sequence). The CDR3 runs 15 residues. The CDR3 here is CASSADGRAANEQFF. The CDR3, as DNA: TGTGCCAGTAGTGCCGACGGGAGGGCCGCGAATGAGCAGTTCTTC.

This chain's CDR3 is CASSWGRVEQYF. CDR3 bases: TGTGCCAGCAGCTGGGGCAGGGTAGAGCAGTACTTC. The V call is TRBV28, the J call TRBJ2-7; a possible D gene is TRBD1 (5 bases). Trimming stripped 6 bases from V and 7 bases from J, with 13 bases between. The length of the CDR3 is 12 residues. CDR1 is MDHEN, CDR2 SYDVKM, per germline. The complete variable domain, with remaining parts taken from reference TRBV28 and TRBJ2-7, reads DVKVTQSSRYLVKRTGEKVFLECVQDMDHENMFWYRQDPGLGLRLIYFSYDVKMKEKGDIPEGYSVSREKKERFSLILESASTNQTSMYLCASSWGRVEQYFGPGTRLTVT.

The chain carries TRBV29-1 and TRBJ1-2; D is undetermined. Trimming left V 2 bases short and J 4 bases short, with 17 bases between. The CDR3 consists of 15 residues. Per the germline V gene, CDR1 is SQVTM and CDR2 is ANQGSEA. This CDR3 is CSVEFDYTVSYGYTF. CDR3 nucleotides: TGCAGCGTTGAATTCGATTATACAGTCTCCTATGGCTACACCTTC.

The genes are TRBV7-2 and TRBJ2-1; 14 bases match TRBD2. The ends lost 5 bases at V and 7 bases at J; junction bases unmatched: 4. Germline V CDR1 and CDR2: SGHTA, FQGNSA. This CDR3 comprises 15 residues. Here the CDR3 DNA reads TGTGCCAGCAGCGGGACTAGCGGGAGAAGGAATGAGCAGTTCTTC. It specifies CASSGTSGRRNEQFF.